This T cell receptor beta chain was sequenced for a study of spatial heterogeneity in lung cancer. Across the study: There were, on average, more than 8.5 raw-read appearances for each unique TCR and UMI combination.

Noted time point: sample taken at primary tumor resection. Without sorting, whole RNA was sequenced from tumor, nontumor lung or frozen PBMC. Turning to this clonotype: Its antigen is still unknown. Because the library targeted alpha chains, this beta chain is an off-target read whose size means little.

TCRdb analysed the 5' RACE reads with MiXCR anew, one entry per CDR3 protein. Of about a thousand distinct CDR3 sequences listed, roughly 71% were seen once; the top ten hold under 8.5%. This CDR3 has 14 amino acids. The V segment lost 1 base and the J segment 5 bases; nucleotides outside the gene matches: 0. The V gene's germline CDR1 is MNHEY and CDR2 SMNVEV (reference sequence). Study findings and constraints: Resection saw ubiquitous expanded tumor TCRs appear in blood more than follow-up did.

The sequence derives from a male donor with early-stage non-small cell lung cancer. The sample here was PBMCs, taken at surgery. The genes are TRBV27 and TRBJ2-1, with 9 bases aligning to TRBD1. In DNA form, the CDR3 reads TGTGCCAGCAGTTTATGGACAGGGGACAATGAGCAGTTCTTC. Translation: CASSLWTGDNEQFF.